Each of the 11 T cell receptor beta chains below was sequenced from the same sample in a study of T cells after posttransplantation cyclophosphamide. Generated by immunoSEQ multiplex PCR, the TCRdb table keeps only in-frame clones and is missing some. This table has fewer than 45,000 clones, around four fifths appearing once. A marrow graft followed busulfan-fludarabine conditioning, with cyclophosphamide on days +3 and +4. Sequencing used CD4+ T cells sorted from blood, obtained 1,700 to 2,000 days after a stem cell transplant with posttransplant cyclophosphamide. The receptor set was obtained from a female patient between 40 and 50 years old who received an allogeneic stem cell transplant from a related donor, was CMV-positive, and had no GVHD. Some of the T cells may derive from the graft donor.

The chain uses TRBV4-2 and TRBJ2-3, with 8 bases lining up with TRBD2. The germline CDR1 and CDR2 sequences are LGHNA and YNFKEQ. The CDR3 extends over 16 amino acids. The J segment lost 7 bases and the V segment lost 4 bases, leaving 13 bases of the junction unmatched. The CDR3 reads CASSRLDPGGRNTQYF. The CDR3 region has the DNA TGTGCCAGCAGCCGCCTCGACCCGGGGGGGCGAAATACGCAGTATTTT.

A few counts support this clone. The V and J genes are TRBV13 and TRBJ1-6; 8 bases are a match to TRBD1. The ends lost 5 bases at V and 3 bases at J; junction bases unmatched: 9. The CDR3 has 17 amino acids. CDR1 and CDR2 (germline): PRHDT, FYEKMQ (reference sequence). CDR3 protein: CASSPRTGPHYNSPLHF. The CDR3 DNA reads TGTGCCAGCAGCCCCCGGACAGGGCCACACTATAATTCACCCCTCCACTTT.

The rearrangement uses TRBV19 and TRBJ1-2; D remains unclear. The CDR3 length is 13 residues. Germline V gene lookup returns CDR1 LNHDA and CDR2 SQIVND (reference sequence). With 4 bases removed from V and 6 bases from J, the gap between germline ends came to 12 bases. The DNA of the CDR3 is TGTGCCAGTAGTACGATCACTAGGGATGGCTACACCTTC. Translating it yields CASSTITRDGYTF.

The chain has TRBV10-3 and TRBJ1-4, with TRBD1 identical over 9 bases. With V trimmed by 6 bases and J by 8 bases, 7 bases remained unmatched. The CDR3 totals 14 residues. The V gene's germline CDR1 is ENHRY and CDR2 SYGVKD. CDR3 sequence reads: CAIRQGAEEEKLFF. The CDR3 DNA sequence: TGTGCCATCAGACAGGGGGCGGAAGAAGAAAAACTGTTTTTT.

This sequence joins TRBV7-3 and TRBJ2-1, with 11 bases aligning to TRBD2. The CDR3 contains 16 residues. J gave up 3 bases and V 5 bases, and 6 bases lay outside the gene matches. Germline CDR1 SGHTA, CDR2 FQGTGA. The CDR3 nucleotides are TGTGCCAGCAGCCCGGTAGCGGGGGGGCACTACAATGAGCAGTTCTTC. This encodes CASSPVAGGHYNEQFF.

The J gene is TRBJ2-7, the V gene TRBV15, with D perhaps matching TRBD2 (5 bases). The CDR3 runs to 13 residues. Germline V gene data show CDR1 as LNHNV and CDR2 as YYDKDF (reference sequence). Trimming removed 6 bases at V and 3 bases at J, with 12 bases between. DNA for the CDR3: TGTGCCACCAGGGGGTTTGGGAGCTACGAGCAGTACTTC. Translation: CATRGFGSYEQYF.

The rearrangement joins TRBV5-1 to TRBJ2-5; 7 positions match TRBD1. J gave up 1 base and V 3 bases, and 3 bases lay outside the gene matches. Germline V gene sequence: CDR1 SGHRS, CDR2 YFSETQ. The CDR3 is 14 residues long. The CDR3: CASSWTGIQETQYF. As DNA, the CDR3 is TGCGCCAGCAGCTGGACAGGTATCCAAGAGACCCAGTACTTC.

V gene TRBV5-4 combines with J gene TRBJ2-1; 15 bases match TRBD2. Looked up from germline, CDR1 is SGHNT and CDR2 is YYREEE (reference sequence). The CDR3 contains 18 residues. V was clipped by 3 bases and J by 8 bases; unmatched bases: 12. Here the CDR3 reads CASSSGLAGGRRRYEQFF. CDR3 nucleotide sequence: TGTGCCAGCAGCTCCGGACTAGCGGGGGGGCGACGTAGGTATGAGCAGTTCTTC.

The chain uses TRBV5-1 and TRBJ2-7; 11 nucleotides agree with TRBD1. Germline V gives CDR1 SGHRS, CDR2 YFSETQ. There are 15 residues in the CDR3. The ends lost 2 bases at V and 0 bases at J; junction bases unmatched: 1. CDR3 bases: TGCGCCAGCAGCTTAGGGACAGGGGGCTCCTACGAGCAGTACTTC. Translated: CASSLGTGGSYEQYF.

This clone was found a few times. J is TRBJ1-4 and V is TRBV2; 12 bases line up with TRBD1. Germline V gene data show CDR1 as SNHLY and CDR2 as FYNNEI. The V gene end was trimmed by 6 bases and the J gene end by 7 bases; junction bases not matched to a gene: 6. CDR3 size: 15 residues. CDR3 amino acids: CASSTGQGAIEKLFF. CDR3 coding DNA: TGTGCCAGCAGCACGGGACAGGGGGCGATTGAAAAACTGTTTTTT.

The chain combines TRBV6-1 with TRBJ2-7; maybe TRBD2 (8 bases). This CDR3 contains 17 residues. CDR1 is MNHNS, CDR2 SASEGT, per germline. The V end was cut by 2 bases, the J end by 1 base, with 18 bases between. CDR3 sequence reads: CASSERGRGAFSYEQYF. The DNA of the CDR3 is TGTGCCAGCAGTGAAAGGGGGCGGGGGGCCTTTTCCTACGAGCAGTACTTC.